This T cell receptor (beta chain) was captured by sequencing in a study of patients and donors after allogeneic stem cell transplantation. This clonotype was counted between two and nine times. The germline CDR1 and CDR2 sequences are SGHTA and FQGNSA. This CDR3 has 17 amino acids. The germline V and J ends were trimmed by 1 base and 4 bases, with 19 bases remaining between them. MiXCR, applied by TCRdb to the RT-PCR reads, yields one record per CDR3 protein. The data show tens of thousands of distinct CDR3 sequences, with 37% seen just once and 76% held by the top ten. This chain connects TRBV7-2 to TRBJ1-1, with D possibly being TRBD1 (5 bases). This clonotype originated in a human donor who was either an allogeneic HSCT recipient or a stem cell or donor lymphocyte infusion donor (not recorded which). It is not recorded whose cells these are; they may come from a transplant donor. Input material: blood, either unsorted or a sorted T cell fraction (not recorded which). CDR3: CASSLGGGAPVGTEAFF. In DNA form, the CDR3 reads TGTGCCAGCAGCTTAGGGGGAGGGGCCCCTGTGGGCACTGAAGCTTTCTTT.